This T cell receptor beta chain originates from a study of chemoradiotherapy in HPV16-positive cancers. As for the study in general: Functional T-cell assays on two HPV16-positive patients' cells defined candidate HPV-specific clones and common TCR motifs. Notes on the study in general: In HPV16-positive patients, HPV-responsive T-cell expansion tracked better recurrence-free survival. Only two HPV16-positive patients supplied the functional HPV-specificity definition. Candidate HPV-specific clones and E7-related TCR motifs grew in tumor during treatment.

The table came from immunoSEQ multiplex PCR; TCRdb's copy has only in-frame clones and leaves some out. In the table there are 8,000 to 10,000 clones, over 80% of which are singletons. V was clipped by 0 bases and J by 4 bases; unmatched bases: 2. Germline V gene lookup returns CDR1 LGHNA and CDR2 YSLEER. CDR3 length: 16 residues. As concerns this clone: As yet, its antigen is unknown.

Source: blood, taken from a patient who underwent chemoradiotherapy. The chain joins TRBV4-3 to TRBJ2-3; 12 bases agree with TRBD2. This sequence originates from a human donor with HPV-associated anogenital cancer. CDR3 loop: CASSQDLAGGPDTQYF. The CDR3 DNA reads TGCGCCAGCAGCCAAGACCTAGCGGGGGGGCCAGATACGCAGTATTTT.